Here is one T cell receptor beta chain with its context. Its antigen is not known. The entry originates in a study of post-analysis software for immune sequencing data. Looking at the study overall: Clinical courses comprised relapsing-remitting, secondary progressive and progressive-relapsing multiple sclerosis.

Study-wide results and limits: The five TRBV segments detected at higher frequency in patients than in controls included TRBV5-6, TRBV5-1 and TRBV20-1. Co-batched samples clustered tightly together by F measure.

Each TCR beta cDNA library carried unique molecular identifiers. Starting from about 0.98 to 11 million T cells, the study yielded approximately 460,000 cDNA molecules. Each CDR3 protein is one row after TCRdb ran MiXCR on the PCR reads. The sample has roughly 600,000 distinct CDR3 sequences; roughly 45% are singletons. The CDR3 is 20 amino acids. V lost 5 bases to trimming and J lost 1 base; unmatched junction nucleotides: 19. This receptor was taken from a girl aged 5-17 years with multiple sclerosis. Sequenced sample: blood. The chain has TRBV12-3 or TRBV12-4 and TRBJ2-5; 10 nucleotides line up with TRBD2. CDR3 DNA sequence: TGTGCCAGCAGTATCGGACCGGGACTAGCGACTCACAATAGCCAAGAGACCCAGTACTTC. It encodes CASSIGPGLATHNSQETQYF.